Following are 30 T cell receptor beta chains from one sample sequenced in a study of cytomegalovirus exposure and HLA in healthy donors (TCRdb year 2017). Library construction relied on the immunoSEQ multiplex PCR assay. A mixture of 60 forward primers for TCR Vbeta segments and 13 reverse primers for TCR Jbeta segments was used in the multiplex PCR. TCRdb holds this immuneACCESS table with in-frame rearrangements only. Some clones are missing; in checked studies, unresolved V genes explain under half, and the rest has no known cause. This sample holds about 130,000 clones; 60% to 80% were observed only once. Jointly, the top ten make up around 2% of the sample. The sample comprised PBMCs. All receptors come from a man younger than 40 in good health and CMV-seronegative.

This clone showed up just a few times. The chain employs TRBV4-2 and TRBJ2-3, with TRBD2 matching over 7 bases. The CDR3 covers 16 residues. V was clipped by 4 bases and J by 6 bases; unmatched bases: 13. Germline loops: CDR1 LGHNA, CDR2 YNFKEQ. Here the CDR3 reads CASSRRLAVPSDTQYF. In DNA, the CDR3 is TGTGCCAGCAGCCGTAGGCTAGCGGTACCTTCGGATACGCAGTATTTT.

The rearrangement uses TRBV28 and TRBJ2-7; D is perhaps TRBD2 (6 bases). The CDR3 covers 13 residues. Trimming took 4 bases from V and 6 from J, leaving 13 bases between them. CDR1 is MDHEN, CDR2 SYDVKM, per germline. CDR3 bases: TGTGCCAGCAGTTCCGGGGGAAATCGCGAGCAGTACTTC. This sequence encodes CASSSGGNREQYF.

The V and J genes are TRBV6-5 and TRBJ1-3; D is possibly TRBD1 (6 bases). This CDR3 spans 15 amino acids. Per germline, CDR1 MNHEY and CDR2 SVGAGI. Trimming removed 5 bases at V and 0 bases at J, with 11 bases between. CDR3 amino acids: CASSRGRISGNTIYF. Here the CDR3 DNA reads TGTGCCAGCAGTAGGGGGAGAATCTCTGGAAACACCATATATTTT.

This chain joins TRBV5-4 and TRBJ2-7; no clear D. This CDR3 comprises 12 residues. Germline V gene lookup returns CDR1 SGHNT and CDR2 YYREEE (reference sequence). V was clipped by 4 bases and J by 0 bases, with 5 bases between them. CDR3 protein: CASSHSSYEQYF. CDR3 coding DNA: TGTGCCAGCAGCCACAGCTCCTACGAGCAGTACTTC.

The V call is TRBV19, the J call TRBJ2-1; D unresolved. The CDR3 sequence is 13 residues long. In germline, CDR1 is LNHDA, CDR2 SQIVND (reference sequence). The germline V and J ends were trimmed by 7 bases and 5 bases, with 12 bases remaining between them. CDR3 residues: CASIRGRDNEQFF. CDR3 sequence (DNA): TGTGCCAGTATTAGAGGTCGTGACAATGAGCAGTTCTTC.

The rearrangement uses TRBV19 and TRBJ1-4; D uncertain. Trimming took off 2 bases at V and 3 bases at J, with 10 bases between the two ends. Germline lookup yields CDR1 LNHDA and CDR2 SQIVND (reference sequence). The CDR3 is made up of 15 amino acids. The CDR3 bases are TGTGCCAGTAGTATATCCGGGAGATCTAATGAAAAACTGTTTTTT. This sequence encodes CASSISGRSNEKLFF.

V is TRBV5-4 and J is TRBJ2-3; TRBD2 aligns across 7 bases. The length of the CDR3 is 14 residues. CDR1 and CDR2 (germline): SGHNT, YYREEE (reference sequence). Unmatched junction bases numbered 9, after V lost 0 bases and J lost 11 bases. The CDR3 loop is CASSLGLAVGKQYF. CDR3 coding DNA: TGTGCCAGCAGCTTGGGGCTAGCGGTGGGGAAGCAGTATTTT.

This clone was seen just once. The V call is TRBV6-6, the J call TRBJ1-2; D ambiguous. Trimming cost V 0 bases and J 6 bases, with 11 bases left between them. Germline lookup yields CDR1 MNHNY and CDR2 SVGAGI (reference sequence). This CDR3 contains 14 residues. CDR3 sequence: CASSYSRGFDGYTF. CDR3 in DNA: TGTGCCAGCAGTTACTCGAGAGGGTTCGATGGCTACACCTTC.

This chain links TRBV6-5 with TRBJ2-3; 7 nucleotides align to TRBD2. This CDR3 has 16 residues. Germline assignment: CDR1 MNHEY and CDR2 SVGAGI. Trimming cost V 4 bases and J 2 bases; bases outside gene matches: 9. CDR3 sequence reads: CASSSDRDYDTDTQYF. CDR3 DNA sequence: TGTGCCAGCAGTTCGGACCGGGACTATGACACAGATACGCAGTATTTT.

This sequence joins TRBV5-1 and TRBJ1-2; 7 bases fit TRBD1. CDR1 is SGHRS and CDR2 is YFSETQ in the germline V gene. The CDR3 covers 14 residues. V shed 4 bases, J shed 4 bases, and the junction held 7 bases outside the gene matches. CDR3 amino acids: CASSRTGEGYGYTF. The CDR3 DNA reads TGCGCCAGCAGCAGAACAGGGGAAGGCTATGGCTACACCTTC. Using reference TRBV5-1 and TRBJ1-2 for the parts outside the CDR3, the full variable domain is KAGVTQTPRYLIKTRGQQVTLSCSPISGHRSVSWYQQTPGQGLQFLFEYFSETQRNKGNFPGRFSGRQFSNSRSEMNVSTLELGDSALYLCASSRTGEGYGYTFGSGTRLTVV.

CDR3 loop: CASAGLAMNTEAFF. For the CDR3, the DNA is TGTGCCAGCGCAGGGCTCGCTATGAACACTGAAGCTTTCTTT. This chain links TRBV11-2 with TRBJ1-1, with D tentatively TRBD1 (5 bases). The germline V gene has CDR1 SGHAT and CDR2 FQNNGV. V was shortened by 8 bases and J by 0 bases, with 13 bases between the two germline ends. The CDR3 covers 14 residues.

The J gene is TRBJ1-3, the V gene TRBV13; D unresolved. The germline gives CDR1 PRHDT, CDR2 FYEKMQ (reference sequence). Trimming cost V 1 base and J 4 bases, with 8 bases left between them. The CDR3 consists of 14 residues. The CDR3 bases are TGTGCCAGCAGCTTAGCGTCACAGGGAAACACCATATATTTT. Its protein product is CASSLASQGNTIYF.

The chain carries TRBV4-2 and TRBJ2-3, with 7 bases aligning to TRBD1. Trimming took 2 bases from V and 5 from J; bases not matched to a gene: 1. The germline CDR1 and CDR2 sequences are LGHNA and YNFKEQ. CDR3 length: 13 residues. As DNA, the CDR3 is TGTGCCAGCAGCCAAAGACAGGGAGATACGCAGTATTTT. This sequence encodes CASSQRQGDTQYF.

The CDR3, as DNA: TGTGCCAGCAGTGACGGACTAGCGGGCAATGAGCAGTTCTTC. Translation: CASSDGLAGNEQFF. V is TRBV6-4 and J is TRBJ2-1; 11 nucleotides align to TRBD2. Germline CDR1 and CDR2: MRHNA and SNTAGT. V dropped 2 bases and J dropped 6; count of bases not matched to a gene: 0. There are 14 residues in the CDR3.

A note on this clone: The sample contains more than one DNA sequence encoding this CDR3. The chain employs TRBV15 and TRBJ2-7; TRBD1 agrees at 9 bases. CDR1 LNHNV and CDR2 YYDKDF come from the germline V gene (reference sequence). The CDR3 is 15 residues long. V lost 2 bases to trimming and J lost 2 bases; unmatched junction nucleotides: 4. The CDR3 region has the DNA TGTGCCACCAGCAGACCCGGGACAGGGACCTACGAGCAGTACTTC. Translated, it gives CATSRPGTGTYEQYF. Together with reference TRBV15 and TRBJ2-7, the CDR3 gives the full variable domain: DAMVIQNPRYQVTQFGKPVTLSCSQTLNHNVMYWYQQKSSQAPKLLFHYYDKDFNNEADTPDNFQSRRPNTSFCFLDIRSPGLGDTAMYLCATSRPGTGTYEQYFGPGTRLTVT.

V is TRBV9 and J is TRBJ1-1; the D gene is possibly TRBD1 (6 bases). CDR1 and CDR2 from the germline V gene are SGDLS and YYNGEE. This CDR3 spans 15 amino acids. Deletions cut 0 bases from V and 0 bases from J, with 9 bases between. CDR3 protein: CASSVAGTMNTEAFF. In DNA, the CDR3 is TGTGCCAGCAGCGTAGCCGGGACAATGAACACTGAAGCTTTCTTT.

DNA for the CDR3: TGTGCCAGCAGTGCCAACGGGGATTCACCCCTCCACTTT. Its translation is CASSANGDSPLHF. The V gene is TRBV2, the J gene TRBJ1-6, with D uncertain. The germline CDR1 and CDR2 sequences are SNHLY and FYNNEI. This CDR3 contains 13 residues. V was cut by 4 bases and J by 8 bases, with 9 bases left in between.

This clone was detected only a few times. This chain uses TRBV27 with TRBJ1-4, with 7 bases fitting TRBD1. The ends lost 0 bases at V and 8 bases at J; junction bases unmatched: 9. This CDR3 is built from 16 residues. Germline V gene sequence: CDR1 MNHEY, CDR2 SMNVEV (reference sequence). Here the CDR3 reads CASSLSVDRVDEKLFF. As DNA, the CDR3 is TGTGCCAGCAGTTTATCCGTTGACAGGGTGGACGAAAAACTGTTTTTT.

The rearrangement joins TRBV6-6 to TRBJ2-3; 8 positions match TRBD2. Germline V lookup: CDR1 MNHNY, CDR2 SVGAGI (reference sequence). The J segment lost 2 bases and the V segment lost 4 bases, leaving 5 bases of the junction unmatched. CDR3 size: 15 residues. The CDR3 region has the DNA TGTGCCAGCAGTTCCGGGACTAGGGTCACAGATACGCAGTATTTT. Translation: CASSSGTRVTDTQYF.

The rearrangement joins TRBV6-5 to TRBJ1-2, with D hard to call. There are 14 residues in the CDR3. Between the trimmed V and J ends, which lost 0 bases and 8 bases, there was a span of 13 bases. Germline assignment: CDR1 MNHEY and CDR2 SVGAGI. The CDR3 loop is CASSYSERASGYTF. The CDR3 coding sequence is TGTGCCAGCAGTTACTCTGAAAGGGCTAGCGGCTACACCTTC.

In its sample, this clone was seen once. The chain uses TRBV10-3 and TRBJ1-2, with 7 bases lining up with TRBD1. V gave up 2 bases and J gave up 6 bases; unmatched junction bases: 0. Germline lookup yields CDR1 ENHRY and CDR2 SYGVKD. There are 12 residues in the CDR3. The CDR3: CAISETGDGYTF. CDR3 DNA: TGTGCCATCAGTGAGACAGGGGATGGCTACACCTTC.

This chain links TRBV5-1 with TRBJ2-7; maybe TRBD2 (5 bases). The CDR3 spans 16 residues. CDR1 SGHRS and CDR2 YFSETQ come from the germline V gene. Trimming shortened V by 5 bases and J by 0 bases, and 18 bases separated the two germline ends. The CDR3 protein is CASRPSAGLNSYEQYF. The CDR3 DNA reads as TGCGCCAGCAGACCTTCTGCAGGACTGAACTCCTACGAGCAGTACTTC.

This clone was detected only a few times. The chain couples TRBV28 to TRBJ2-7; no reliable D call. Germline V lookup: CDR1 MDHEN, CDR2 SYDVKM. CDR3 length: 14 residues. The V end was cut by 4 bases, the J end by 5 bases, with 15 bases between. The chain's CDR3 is CASSWVGHGHEQYF. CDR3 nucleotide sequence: TGTGCCAGCAGTTGGGTTGGGCATGGTCACGAGCAGTACTTC.

This CDR3 reads CASSVGLYYEQYF. For the CDR3, the DNA is TGTGCCAGCAGCGTGGGACTGTACTACGAGCAGTACTTC. This rearrangement joins TRBV11-2 to TRBJ2-7; weak D call: TRBD2 (6 bases). V was trimmed by 5 bases and J by 3 bases, leaving 11 bases between them. The CDR3 is 13 residues long. Per germline, CDR1 SGHAT and CDR2 FQNNGV.

In nucleotides, the CDR3 is TGTGCCAGCAGGCCCAGTGGGAGCACCTACGAGCAGTACTTC. Translated: CASRPSGSTYEQYF. J is TRBJ2-7 and V is TRBV28; weak D call: TRBD2 (5 bases). Trimming removed 6 bases at V and 2 bases at J, with 14 bases between. Germline values: CDR1 MDHEN, CDR2 SYDVKM. CDR3 length: 14 amino acids.

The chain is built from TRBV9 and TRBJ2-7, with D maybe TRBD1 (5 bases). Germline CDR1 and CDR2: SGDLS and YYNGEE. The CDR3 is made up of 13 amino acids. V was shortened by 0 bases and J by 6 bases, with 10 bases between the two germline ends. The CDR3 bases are TGTGCCAGCAGCGTAGGGTTAGGGGTCGAGCAGTACTTC. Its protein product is CASSVGLGVEQYF. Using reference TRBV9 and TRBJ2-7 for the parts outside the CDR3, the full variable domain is DSGVTQTPKHLITATGQRVTLRCSPRSGDLSVYWYQQSLDQGLQFLIQYYNGEERAKGNILERFSAQQFPDLHSELNLSSLELGDSALYFCASSVGLGVEQYFGPGTRLTVT.

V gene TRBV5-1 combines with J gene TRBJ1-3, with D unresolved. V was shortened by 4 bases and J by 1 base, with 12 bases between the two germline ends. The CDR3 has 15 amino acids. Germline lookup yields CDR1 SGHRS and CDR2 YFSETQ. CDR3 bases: TGCGCCAGCAGCCCACGGGAGGTTTCTGGAAACACCATATATTTT. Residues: CASSPREVSGNTIYF.

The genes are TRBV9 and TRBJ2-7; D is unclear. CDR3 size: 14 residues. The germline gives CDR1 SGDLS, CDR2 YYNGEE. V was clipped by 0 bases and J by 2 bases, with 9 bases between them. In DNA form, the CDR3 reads TGTGCCAGCAGCGTAGATCCAGTTCCCTACGAGCAGTACTTC. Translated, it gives CASSVDPVPYEQYF.

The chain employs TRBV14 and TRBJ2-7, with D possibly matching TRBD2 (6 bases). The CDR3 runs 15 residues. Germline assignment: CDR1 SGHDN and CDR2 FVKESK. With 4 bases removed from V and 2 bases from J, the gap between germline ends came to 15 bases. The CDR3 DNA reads TGTGCCAGCAGCCCTATAGACGGGGGACCCTACGAGCAGTACTTC. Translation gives CASSPIDGGPYEQYF.

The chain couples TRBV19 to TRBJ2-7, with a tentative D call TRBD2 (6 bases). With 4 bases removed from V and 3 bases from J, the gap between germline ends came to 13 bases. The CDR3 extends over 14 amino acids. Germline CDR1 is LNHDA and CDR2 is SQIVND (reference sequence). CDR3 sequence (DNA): TGTGCCAGTAGTACGCGTAGCGGAGTCTACGAGCAGTACTTC. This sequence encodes CASSTRSGVYEQYF.